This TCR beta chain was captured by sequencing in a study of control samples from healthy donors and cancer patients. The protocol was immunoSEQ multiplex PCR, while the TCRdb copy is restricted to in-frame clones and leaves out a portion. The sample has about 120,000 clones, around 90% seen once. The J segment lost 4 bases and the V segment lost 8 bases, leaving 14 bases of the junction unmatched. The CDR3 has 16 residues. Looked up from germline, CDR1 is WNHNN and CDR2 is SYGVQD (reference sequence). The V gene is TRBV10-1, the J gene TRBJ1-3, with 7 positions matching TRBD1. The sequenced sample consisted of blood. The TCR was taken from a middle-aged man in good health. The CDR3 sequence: CASGDPGTVSGNTIYF. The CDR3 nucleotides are TGCGCCAGCGGGGACCCTGGGACAGTCTCCGGAAACACCATATATTTT.